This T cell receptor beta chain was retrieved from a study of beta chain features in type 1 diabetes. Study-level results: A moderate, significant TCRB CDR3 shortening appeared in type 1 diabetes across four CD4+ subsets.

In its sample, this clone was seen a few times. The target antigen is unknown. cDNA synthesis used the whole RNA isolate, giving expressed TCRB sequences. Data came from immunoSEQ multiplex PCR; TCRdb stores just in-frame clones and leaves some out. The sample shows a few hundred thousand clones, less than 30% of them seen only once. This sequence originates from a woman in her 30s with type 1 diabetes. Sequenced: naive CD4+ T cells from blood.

The CDR3 region is CATSRDLADTQYF. The DNA of the CDR3 is TGTGCCACCAGCAGAGACCTCGCAGATACGCAGTATTTT. The chain joins TRBV15 to TRBJ2-3, with D unresolved. The germline V gene encodes CDR1 LNHNV and CDR2 YYDKDF (reference sequence). CDR3 length equals 13 residues. V shed 0 bases and J shed 4 bases, with 5 bases lying between them.